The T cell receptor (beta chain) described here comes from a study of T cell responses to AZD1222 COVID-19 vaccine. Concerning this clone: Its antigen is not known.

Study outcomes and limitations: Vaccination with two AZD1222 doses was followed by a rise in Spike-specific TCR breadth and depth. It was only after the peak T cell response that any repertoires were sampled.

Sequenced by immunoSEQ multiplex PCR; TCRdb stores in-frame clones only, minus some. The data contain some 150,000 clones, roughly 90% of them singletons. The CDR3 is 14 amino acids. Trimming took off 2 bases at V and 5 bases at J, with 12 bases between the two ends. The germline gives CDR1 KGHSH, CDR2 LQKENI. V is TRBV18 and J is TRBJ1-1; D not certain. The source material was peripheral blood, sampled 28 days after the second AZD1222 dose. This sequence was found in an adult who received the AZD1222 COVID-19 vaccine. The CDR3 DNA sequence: TGTGCCAGCTCACCAGGGAATCAAAGGACTGAAGCTTTCTTT. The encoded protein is CASSPGNQRTEAFF.